The rows below give T cell receptor beta chains drawn from one sample of a study of T-cell reconstitution after alpha-beta-depleted transplantation in children. TCRdb used MiXCR to reprocess the PCR reads, holding one entry per CDR3 protein. The sample includes approximately 230,000 distinct CDR3 sequences, around 25% seen only once; the top ten take roughly 2.7%. The source material was PBMCs, sampled before TCRalphabeta/CD19-depleted stem cell transplant. These receptor sequences come from a girl under 10 years old with Fanconi anemia, due to receive a stem cell transplant. CDR3s include the opening cysteine and the closing phenylalanine or tryptophan. D genes are given only for firm matches. Size is stated for part of the rows, as once, few or many counts, or as a class when the clone is expanded.

j_gene | abundance | d_gene | v_gene | CDR3nt | CDR3aa
TRBJ2-1 | many | NA | TRBV20-1 | TGCAGTGCTCCCGGCAATGAGCAGTTCTTC | CSAPGNEQFF
TRBJ2-1 | NA | TRBD2 | TRBV7-3 | TGTGCCAGCAGCTTAGGTATTGTAGCGGGAGGTAGGTGGAATGAGCAGTTCTTC | CASSLGIVAGGRWNEQFF
TRBJ1-2 | many | TRBD1 | TRBV15 | TGTGCCACCAGCGGACAGGGAGGTGTTAACTATTATGGCTACACCTTC | CATSGQGGVNYYGYTF
TRBJ2-3 | NA | NA | TRBV23-1 | TGCGCCAGCAGTCAATCGACCAGGGGGGCAGATACGCAGTATTTT | CASSQSTRGADTQYF
TRBJ2-1 | few | NA | TRBV20-1 | TGCAGTGCTAGTACGGAATACGGTGAGCAGTTCTTC | CSASTEYGEQFF
TRBJ2-1 | NA | NA | TRBV12-5 | TGTGCTAGTGGTTTCACACCGAACAATGAGCAGTTCTTC | CASGFTPNNEQFF
TRBJ2-7 | many | NA | TRBV20-1 | TGCAGTGCTCCCGATCGGTCCAGGGGCTACTACGAGCAGTACTTC | CSAPDRSRGYYEQYF
TRBJ2-3 | NA | NA | TRBV7-3 | TGTGCCAGCAGTTACCGACTAGGTAGCACAGATACGCAGTATTTT | CASSYRLGSTDTQYF
TRBJ1-2 | NA | NA | TRBV29-1 | TGCAGCGTTCAACCCAGCGGGGGGAATAACTATGGCTACACCTTC | CSVQPSGGNNYGYTF
TRBJ2-2 | NA | TRBD1 | TRBV20-1 | TGCAGTGCCGGACAGGCCCGCGCGAACACCGGGGAGCTGTTTTTT | CSAGQARANTGELFF
TRBJ1-1 | many | NA | TRBV29-1 | TGCAGCGTTGTCAGGGAATGGACTGAAGCTTTCTTT | CSVVREWTEAFF
TRBJ2-5 | many | NA | TRBV12-3/TRBV12-4 | TGTGCCAGCAGTTTATGGCCGCAAGAGACCCAGTACTTC | CASSLWPQETQYF
TRBJ2-2 | NA | NA | TRBV9 | TGTGCCAGCACCGCCTCAGGGGCCCAAAACACCGGGGAGCTGTTTTTT | CASTASGAQNTGELFF
TRBJ1-4 | NA | NA | TRBV12-3/TRBV12-4 | TGTGCCAGCAGTTCAAGACACAGTCGGAATGAAAAACTGTTTTTT | CASSSRHSRNEKLFF
TRBJ2-3 | many | NA | TRBV7-9 | TGTGCCAGCAGCCTAAACCGTACGCAGTATTTT | CASSLNRTQYF
TRBJ2-3 | once | TRBD2 | TRBV6-1 | TGTGCCAGGGGGGAGGGCTCTGGCACAGATACGCAGTATTTT | CARGEGSGTDTQYF
TRBJ1-5 | NA | NA | TRBV12-3/TRBV12-4 | TGTGCCAGCAGTTTAGCGCTCCGAAGCTATAGCAATCAGCCCCAGCATTTT | CASSLALRSYSNQPQHF
TRBJ1-5 | NA | NA | TRBV28 | TGTGCCAGCCTCGGGCCGGGGGGGCGCGGCAATCAGCCCCAGCATTTT | CASLGPGGRGNQPQHF
TRBJ2-5 | NA | NA | TRBV12-3/TRBV12-4 | TGTGCCAGCAGCGGGACACAAGAGACCCAGTACTTC | CASSGTQETQYF
TRBJ2-1 | few | TRBD2 | TRBV4-1 | TGCGCCAGCAGCCAAGTGTATCTTGGCGGGAGGGAAGACAATGAGCAGTTCTTC | CASSQVYLGGREDNEQFF
TRBJ2-7 | once | TRBD2 | TRBV19 | TGTGCCAGTAGCCAACAAAGCGGGAGAAGGTGGTACGAGCAGTACTTC | CASSQQSGRRWYEQYF
TRBJ1-1 | few | TRBD1 | TRBV10-1 | TGCGCCAGCAGTGAGTCGAGGACAGGGAACACTGAAGCTTTCTTT | CASSESRTGNTEAFF
TRBJ2-3 | many | TRBD1 | TRBV11-1 | TGTGCCAGCAGCCCGAAACAGGGGGCGTTCGAAGATACGCAGTATTTT | CASSPKQGAFEDTQYF
TRBJ1-1 | many | TRBD1 | TRBV12-3/TRBV12-4 | TGTGCCAGCAGTCCTTGGACAGGGGAGGACACTGAAGCTTTCTTT | CASSPWTGEDTEAFF
TRBJ2-7 | many | TRBD1 | TRBV6-1 | TGTGCCAGCAGTGTACAGGGGGCTGACGAGCAGTACTTC | CASSVQGADEQYF
TRBJ2-3 | many | TRBD2 | TRBV5-1 | TGCGCCAGCAGCTTTAGCGGGGAGGGGGATACGCAGTATTTT | CASSFSGEGDTQYF
TRBJ2-1 | few | NA | TRBV20-1 | TGCAGTGCTAGAGAACGGGCTAGCGCGGGGAATGAGCAGTTCTTC | CSARERASAGNEQFF
TRBJ2-7 | many | TRBD1 | TRBV29-1 | TGCAGCGTTGGACCAGGGGGACACTACGAGCAGTACTTC | CSVGPGGHYEQYF
TRBJ2-1 | many | TRBD1 | TRBV29-1 | TGCAGCGTTGAATCAGGACAGGGGGCCCATGAGCAGTTCTTC | CSVESGQGAHEQFF
TRBJ2-1 | NA | TRBD1 | TRBV5-1 | TGCGCCAGCAGCTTGGGACAGGGGATTAATGAGCAGTTCTTC | CASSLGQGINEQFF
TRBJ2-3 | few | TRBD2 | TRBV4-2 | TGTGCCAGCAGCCAAGCGCGAACTAGCGGGGGGGACGATACGCAGTATTTT | CASSQARTSGGDDTQYF